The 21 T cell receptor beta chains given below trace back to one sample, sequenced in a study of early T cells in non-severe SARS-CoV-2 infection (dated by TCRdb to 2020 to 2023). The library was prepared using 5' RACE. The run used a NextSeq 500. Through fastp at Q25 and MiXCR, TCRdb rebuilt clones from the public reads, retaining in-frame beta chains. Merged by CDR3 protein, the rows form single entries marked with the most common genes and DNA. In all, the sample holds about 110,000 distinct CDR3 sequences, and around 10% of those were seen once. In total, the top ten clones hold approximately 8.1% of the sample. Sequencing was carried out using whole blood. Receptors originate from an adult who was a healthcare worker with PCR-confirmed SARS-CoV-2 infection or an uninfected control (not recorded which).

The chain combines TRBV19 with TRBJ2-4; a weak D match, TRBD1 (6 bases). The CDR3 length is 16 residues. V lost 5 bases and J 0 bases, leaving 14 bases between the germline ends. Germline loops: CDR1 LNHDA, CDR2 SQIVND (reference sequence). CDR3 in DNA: TGTGCCAGTAGTCTACAGGGTGTGCTAGCCAAAAACATTCAGTACTTC. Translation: CASSLQGVLAKNIQYF.

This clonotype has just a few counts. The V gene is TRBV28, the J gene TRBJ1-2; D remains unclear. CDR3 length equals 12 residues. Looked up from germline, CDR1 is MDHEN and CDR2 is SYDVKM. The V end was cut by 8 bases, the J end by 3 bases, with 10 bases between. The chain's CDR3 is CASHTQHYGYTF. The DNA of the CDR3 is TGTGCCAGCCACACCCAGCACTATGGCTACACCTTC.

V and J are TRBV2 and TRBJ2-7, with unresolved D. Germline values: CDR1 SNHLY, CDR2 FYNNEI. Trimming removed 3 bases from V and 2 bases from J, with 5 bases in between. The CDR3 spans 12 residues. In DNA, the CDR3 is TGTGCCAGCAGTGACGAGGCCTACGAGCAGTACTTC. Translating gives CASSDEAYEQYF.

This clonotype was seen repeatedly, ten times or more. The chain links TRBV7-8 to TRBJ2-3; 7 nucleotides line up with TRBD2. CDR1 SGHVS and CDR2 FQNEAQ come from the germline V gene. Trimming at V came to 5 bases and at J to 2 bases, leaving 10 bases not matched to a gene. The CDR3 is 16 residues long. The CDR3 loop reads CASSPRAGAPTDTQYF. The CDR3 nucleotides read TGTGCCAGCAGCCCTAGGGCGGGAGCCCCCACAGATACGCAGTATTTT.

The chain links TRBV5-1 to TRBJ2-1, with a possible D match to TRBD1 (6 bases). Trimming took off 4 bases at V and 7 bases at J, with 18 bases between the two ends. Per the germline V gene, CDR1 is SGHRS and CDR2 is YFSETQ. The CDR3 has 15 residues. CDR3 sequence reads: CASSLQGPGFNEQFF. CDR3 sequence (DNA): TGCGCCAGCAGCCTACAGGGTCCGGGTTTTAATGAGCAGTTCTTC. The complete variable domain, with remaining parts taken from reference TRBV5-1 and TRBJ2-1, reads KAGVTQTPRYLIKTRGQQVTLSCSPISGHRSVSWYQQTPGQGLQFLFEYFSETQRNKGNFPGRFSGRQFSNSRSEMNVSTLELGDSALYLCASSLQGPGFNEQFFGPGTRLTVL.

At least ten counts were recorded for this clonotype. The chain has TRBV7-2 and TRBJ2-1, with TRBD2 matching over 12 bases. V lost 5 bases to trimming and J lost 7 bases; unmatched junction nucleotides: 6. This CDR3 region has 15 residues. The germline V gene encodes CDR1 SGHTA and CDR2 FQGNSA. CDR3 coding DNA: TGTGCCAGCAGCCTTACTAGCGGGAGGAAAAATGAGCAGTTCTTC. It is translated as CASSLTSGRKNEQFF.

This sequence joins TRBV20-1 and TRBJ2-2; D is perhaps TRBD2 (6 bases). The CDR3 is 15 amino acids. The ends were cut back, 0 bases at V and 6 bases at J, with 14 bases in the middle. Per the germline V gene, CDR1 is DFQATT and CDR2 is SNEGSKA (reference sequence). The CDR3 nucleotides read TGCAGTGCTAGAGATATGAGGGAGGAGGCCGGGGAGCTGTTTTTT. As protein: CSARDMREEAGELFF.

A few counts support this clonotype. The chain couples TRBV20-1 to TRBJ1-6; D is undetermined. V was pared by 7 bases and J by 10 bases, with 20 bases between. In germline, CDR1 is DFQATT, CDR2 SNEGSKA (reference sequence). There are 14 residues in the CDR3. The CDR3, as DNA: TGCAGTGGACTTGGCTCTCAACCACGGTCACCCCTCCACTTT. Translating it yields CSGLGSQPRSPLHF.

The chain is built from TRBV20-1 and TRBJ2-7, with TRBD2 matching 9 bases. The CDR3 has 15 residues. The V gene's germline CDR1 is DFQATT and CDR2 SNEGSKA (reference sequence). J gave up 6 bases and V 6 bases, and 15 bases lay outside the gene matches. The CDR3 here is CSAETLGSGRSEQYF. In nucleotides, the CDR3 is TGCAGTGCCGAAACCCTAGGGAGCGGGAGGAGCGAGCAGTACTTC.

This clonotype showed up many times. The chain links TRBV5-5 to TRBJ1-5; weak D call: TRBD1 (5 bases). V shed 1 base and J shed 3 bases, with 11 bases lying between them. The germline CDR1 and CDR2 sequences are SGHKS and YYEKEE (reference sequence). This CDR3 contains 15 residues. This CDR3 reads CASSLRDRLNQPQHF. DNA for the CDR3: TGTGCCAGCAGCTTGAGGGACCGACTCAATCAGCCCCAGCATTTT.

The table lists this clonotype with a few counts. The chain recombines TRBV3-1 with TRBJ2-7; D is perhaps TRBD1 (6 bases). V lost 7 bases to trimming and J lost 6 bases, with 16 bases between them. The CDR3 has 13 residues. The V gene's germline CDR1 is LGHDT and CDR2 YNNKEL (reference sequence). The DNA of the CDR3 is TGTGCCAGCACTACGCAGGGGTCTGGCGAGCAGTACTTC. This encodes CASTTQGSGEQYF.

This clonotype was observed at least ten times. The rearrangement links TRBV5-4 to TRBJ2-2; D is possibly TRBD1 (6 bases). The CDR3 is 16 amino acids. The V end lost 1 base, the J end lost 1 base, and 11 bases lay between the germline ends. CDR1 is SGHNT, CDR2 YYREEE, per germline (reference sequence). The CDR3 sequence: CASSLLKTGNTGELFF. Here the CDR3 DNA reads TGTGCCAGCAGCTTGCTTAAGACAGGGAACACCGGGGAGCTGTTTTTT.

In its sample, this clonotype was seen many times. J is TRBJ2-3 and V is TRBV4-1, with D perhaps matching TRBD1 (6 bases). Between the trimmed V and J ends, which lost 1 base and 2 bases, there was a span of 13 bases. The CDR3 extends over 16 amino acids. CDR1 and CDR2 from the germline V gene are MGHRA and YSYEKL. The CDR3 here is CASSQAPGHTTDTQYF. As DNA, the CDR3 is TGCGCCAGCAGCCAAGCACCGGGACACACCACAGATACGCAGTATTTT.

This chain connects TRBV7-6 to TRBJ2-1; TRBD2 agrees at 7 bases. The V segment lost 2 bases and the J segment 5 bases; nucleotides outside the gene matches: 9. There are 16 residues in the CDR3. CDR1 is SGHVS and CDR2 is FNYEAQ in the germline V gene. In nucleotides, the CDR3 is TGTGCCAGCAGCTTACGGGGAGGGCCGAATAACAATGAGCAGTTCTTC. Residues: CASSLRGGPNNNEQFF.

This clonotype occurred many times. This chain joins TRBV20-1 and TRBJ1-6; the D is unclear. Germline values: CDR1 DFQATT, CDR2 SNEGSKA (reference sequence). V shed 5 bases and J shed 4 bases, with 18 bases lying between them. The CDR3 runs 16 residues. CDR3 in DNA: TGCAGTGCTGGACGGGATCCTTTAGTTTATAATTCACCCCTCCACTTT. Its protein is CSAGRDPLVYNSPLHF.

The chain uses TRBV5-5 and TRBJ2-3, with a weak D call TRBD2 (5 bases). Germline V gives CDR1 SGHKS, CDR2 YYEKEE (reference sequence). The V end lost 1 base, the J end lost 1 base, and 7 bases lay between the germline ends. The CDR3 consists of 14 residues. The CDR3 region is CASSLSAGTDTQYF. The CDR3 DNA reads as TGTGCCAGCAGCTTGTCAGCGGGCACAGATACGCAGTATTTT.

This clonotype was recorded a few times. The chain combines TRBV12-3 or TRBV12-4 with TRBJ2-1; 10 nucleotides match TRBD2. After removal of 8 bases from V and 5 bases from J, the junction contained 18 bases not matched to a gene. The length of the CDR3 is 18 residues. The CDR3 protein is CASFPRPPGTSEHNEQFF. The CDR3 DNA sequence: TGTGCCAGCTTCCCTAGGCCCCCCGGGACTAGCGAACACAATGAGCAGTTCTTC.

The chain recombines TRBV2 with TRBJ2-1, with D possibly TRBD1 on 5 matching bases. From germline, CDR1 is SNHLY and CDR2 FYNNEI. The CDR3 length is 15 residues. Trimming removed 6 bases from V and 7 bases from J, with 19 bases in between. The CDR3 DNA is TGTGCCAGCAGAGCCCGGAGACAGCAACGAAATGAGCAGTTCTTC. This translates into CASRARRQQRNEQFF.

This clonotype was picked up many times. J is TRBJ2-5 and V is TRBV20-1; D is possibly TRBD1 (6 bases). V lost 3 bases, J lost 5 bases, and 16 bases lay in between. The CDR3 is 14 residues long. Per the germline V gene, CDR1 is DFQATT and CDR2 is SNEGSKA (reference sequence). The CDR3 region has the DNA TGCAGTGCTAGTCGTGGGGGCCGGGACGAGACCCAGTACTTC. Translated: CSASRGGRDETQYF.

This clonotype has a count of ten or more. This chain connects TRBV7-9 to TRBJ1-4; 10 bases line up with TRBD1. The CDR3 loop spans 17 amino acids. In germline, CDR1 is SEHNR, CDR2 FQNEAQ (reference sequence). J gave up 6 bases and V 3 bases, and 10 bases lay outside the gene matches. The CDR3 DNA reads TGTGCCAGCAGCTTCGGGCCTCTAGGACAGGGGGATGAAAAACTGTTTTTT. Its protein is CASSFGPLGQGDEKLFF.

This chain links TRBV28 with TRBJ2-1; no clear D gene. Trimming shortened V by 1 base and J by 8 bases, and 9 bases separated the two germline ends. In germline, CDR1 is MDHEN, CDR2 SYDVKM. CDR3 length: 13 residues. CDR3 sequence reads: CASSLFGGDEQFF. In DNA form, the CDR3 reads TGTGCCAGCAGTTTATTCGGTGGGGATGAGCAGTTCTTC.